Listed here are 32 T cell receptor beta chains from one sample, sequenced in a study of early T cells in non-severe SARS-CoV-2 infection. TCRdb reprocessed the 5' RACE reads with MiXCR, giving one entry per CDR3 protein. There are tens of thousands of distinct CDR3 sequences in the sample; around 13% occur only once, and 4% to 5% lies in the top ten. Sequencing input: whole blood. Receptors were obtained from an adult who was a healthcare worker with PCR-confirmed SARS-CoV-2 infection or an uninfected control (not recorded which).

The CDR3, as DNA: TGCGCCAGCAGCTACATTCCAGGGGGCCAAGAGACCCAGTACTTC. Translation: CASSYIPGGQETQYF. The V gene is TRBV5-1, the J gene TRBJ2-5, with 7 bases identical to TRBD1. Germline V CDR1 and CDR2: SGHRS, YFSETQ. This CDR3 is built from 15 residues. V lost 3 bases to trimming and J lost 1 base; unmatched junction nucleotides: 6.

The gene calls are TRBV29-1 and TRBJ2-7, with 11 positions matching TRBD1. The V segment lost 2 bases and the J segment 3 bases; nucleotides outside the gene matches: 3. The CDR3 extends over 14 amino acids. Germline CDR1 SQVTM, CDR2 ANQGSEA. CDR3 in amino acids: CSVETGTGGYEQYF. CDR3 coding DNA: TGCAGCGTTGAAACCGGGACAGGGGGCTACGAGCAGTACTTC.

This clonotype came up many times. This sequence joins TRBV7-9 and TRBJ1-1; D is unresolved. The CDR3 loop spans 13 amino acids. Germline loops: CDR1 SEHNR, CDR2 FQNEAQ (reference sequence). Deletions cut 5 bases from V and 2 bases from J, with 9 bases between. CDR3 bases: TGTGCCAGCAGCCCGCCACCTAACACTGAAGCTTTCTTT. This encodes CASSPPPNTEAFF.

This rearrangement joins TRBV7-2 to TRBJ2-1, with D possibly matching TRBD1 (5 bases). The V end was cut by 3 bases, the J end by 7 bases, with 10 bases between. This CDR3 comprises 13 residues. CDR1 is SGHTA, CDR2 FQGNSA, per germline. Here the CDR3 reads CASSFDRQNEQFF. In nucleotides, the CDR3 is TGTGCCAGCAGCTTCGACAGACAAAATGAGCAGTTCTTC.

This clonotype was seen many times. J is TRBJ2-1 and V is TRBV10-1, with a possible D match to TRBD1 (6 bases). The CDR3 sequence is 15 residues long. Germline V gene lookup returns CDR1 WNHNN and CDR2 SYGVQD (reference sequence). The germline V and J ends were trimmed by 0 bases and 4 bases, with 10 bases remaining between them. The CDR3 sequence: CASSESTGQYNEQFF. The CDR3 region has the DNA TGCGCCAGCAGTGAGTCCACCGGACAGTACAATGAGCAGTTCTTC.

The CDR3 sequence: CASSLFGRGAYEQYF. The CDR3 DNA reads TGTGCCAGCAGTTTATTCGGCAGGGGAGCCTACGAGCAGTACTTC. This sequence joins TRBV12-3 or TRBV12-4 and TRBJ2-7; possibly TRBD1 for D (6 bases). There are 15 residues in the CDR3. V was trimmed by 2 bases and J by 2 bases, leaving 13 bases between them.

In this sample, this clonotype turned up many times. V and J are TRBV15 and TRBJ2-2, with D tentatively TRBD1 (6 bases). V lost 2 bases and J 5 bases, leaving 15 bases between the germline ends. Germline CDR1 and CDR2: LNHNV and YYDKDF (reference sequence). CDR3 length: 16 amino acids. The CDR3 protein is CATSRTGTPETGELFF. The CDR3 nucleotides are TGTGCCACCAGCAGAACCGGGACACCGGAAACCGGGGAGCTGTTTTTT.

This clonotype was observed a handful of times. The J gene is TRBJ1-2, the V gene TRBV5-1; no clear D gene. This CDR3 comprises 13 residues. CDR1 SGHRS and CDR2 YFSETQ come from the germline V gene. V was trimmed by 0 bases and J by 5 bases, leaving 8 bases between them. The CDR3 is CASSLVGEYGYTF. As DNA, the CDR3 is TGCGCCAGCAGCTTGGTTGGGGAATATGGCTACACCTTC.

V is TRBV12-3 or TRBV12-4 and J is TRBJ1-1; D is uncertain. V shed 5 bases and J shed 7 bases, with 14 bases lying between them. The CDR3 runs to 13 residues. The CDR3 coding sequence is TGTGCCAGCAGTCCAGGACGGTCGATTGAAGCTTTCTTT. This sequence encodes CASSPGRSIEAFF.

This clonotype has ten or more counts. The chain is built from TRBV5-1 and TRBJ2-3, with TRBD2 as a possible D gene (6 bases). Per the germline V gene, CDR1 is SGHRS and CDR2 is YFSETQ. Trimming pared 4 bases from V and 6 bases from J, leaving 15 bases between. The CDR3 extends over 14 amino acids. The CDR3 DNA reads as TGCGCCAGCAGCATTAGCGGTGGGGCCGATACGCAGTATTTT. Translation gives CASSISGGADTQYF.

About this clonotype itself: At one of its ends the junction is not consistent with the germline gene, which may arise from a read error. This chain connects TRBV30 to TRBJ1-1; perhaps TRBD1 as D (6 bases). This CDR3 is built from 16 residues. Germline values: CDR1 GTSNPN, CDR2 SVGIG (reference sequence). The CDR3 DNA follows: TGTGCCTGGAGTGTGAGGGGGGGGAGGAGCAAGACTGTAGCTTTCTTT. It codes for CAWSVRGGRSKTVAFF.

This clonotype was seen a few times. In nucleotides, the CDR3 is TGCAGTGCTAGGAGGAGGAGCTCCTACGAGCAGTACTTC. Translated, it gives CSARRRSSYEQYF. This rearrangement joins TRBV20-1 to TRBJ2-7; tentatively, D is TRBD2 (5 bases). Germline V gene lookup returns CDR1 DFQATT and CDR2 SNEGSKA (reference sequence). Trimming left V 3 bases short and J 0 bases short, with 9 bases between. The CDR3 loop spans 13 amino acids.

The rearrangement uses TRBV5-1 and TRBJ2-7; the D gene could be TRBD1 or TRBD2 (6 bases each). V was shortened by 0 bases and J by 2 bases, with 9 bases between the two germline ends. Germline CDR1 SGHRS, CDR2 YFSETQ. The CDR3 sequence is 14 residues long. Here the CDR3 DNA reads TGCGCCAGCAGCTTGGGGGGGGCGCCCTACGAGCAGTACTTC. Translating gives CASSLGGAPYEQYF.

Ten or more counts support this clonotype. This chain links TRBV6-2 or TRBV6-3 with TRBJ2-3; D not resolved. CDR1 is MNHEY and CDR2 is SVGEGT in the germline V gene. The V and J ends lost 7 bases and 2 bases respectively, with 7 bases between them. This CDR3 contains 12 residues. The CDR3 sequence is CASTLNTDTQYF. DNA for the CDR3: TGTGCCAGCACGCTGAACACAGATACGCAGTATTTT.

The gene calls are TRBV29-1 and TRBJ2-5; TRBD2 is a possible D gene (5 bases). The germline gives CDR1 SQVTM, CDR2 ANQGSEA. The CDR3 contains 16 residues. V lost 0 bases to trimming and J lost 1 base, with 15 bases between them. CDR3 sequence: CSVEDYRAGLQETQYF. The CDR3 DNA sequence: TGCAGCGTTGAAGATTACCGTGCAGGACTCCAAGAGACCCAGTACTTC.

Ten or more counts support this clonotype. This chain connects TRBV7-9 to TRBJ1-2; D is possibly TRBD1 (6 bases). Germline values: CDR1 SEHNR, CDR2 FQNEAQ (reference sequence). Trimming cost V 3 bases and J 12 bases, with 17 bases left between them. The length of the CDR3 is 13 residues. This CDR3 is CASSLGATGEDTF. In DNA form, the CDR3 reads TGTGCCAGCAGCTTGGGCGCGACAGGAGAGGACACCTTC.

The rearrangement joins TRBV28 to TRBJ2-3; D call uncertain. Germline V gives CDR1 MDHEN, CDR2 SYDVKM. Trimming pared 6 bases from V and 3 bases from J, leaving 22 bases between. CDR3 size: 17 residues. The CDR3 sequence: CASSSAGVRVGTDTQYF. In DNA, the CDR3 is TGTGCCAGCAGCTCCGCCGGAGTTAGGGTTGGTACAGATACGCAGTATTTT.

This clonotype was observed a handful of times. The V call is TRBV29-1, the J call TRBJ2-3, with a weak D call TRBD2 (6 bases). Looked up from germline, CDR1 is SQVTM and CDR2 is ANQGSEA. Trimming removed 7 bases at V and 2 bases at J, with 13 bases between. There are 13 residues in the CDR3. The CDR3 DNA is TGCAGCGGCCTCGGCGGGGTCACAGATACGCAGTATTTT. Its protein is CSGLGGVTDTQYF.

This rearrangement joins TRBV20-1 to TRBJ2-5; 10 bases are a match to TRBD2. The CDR3 loop spans 17 amino acids. From germline, CDR1 is DFQATT and CDR2 SNEGSKA (reference sequence). Germline trimming cut 5 bases from V and 2 bases from J; bases unmatched to any gene: 14. The CDR3 bases are TGCAGTGCTCCCGGGACTAGCGCCCTACGTAAACAAGAGACCCAGTACTTC. This sequence encodes CSAPGTSALRKQETQYF.

This clonotype was observed at least ten times. The V gene is TRBV5-1, the J gene TRBJ2-7; 9 positions agree with TRBD1. Unmatched junction bases numbered 5, after V lost 5 bases and J lost 2 bases. The germline V gene encodes CDR1 SGHRS and CDR2 YFSETQ. This CDR3 spans 14 amino acids. The CDR3, as DNA: TGCGCCAGCAGATCCGGGACAGGGACCTACGAGCAGTACTTC. As protein: CASRSGTGTYEQYF.

In DNA, the CDR3 is TGCATTTATAGCGGAAACACTGAAGCTTTCTTT. It yields the protein CIYSGNTEAFF. V and J are TRBV20-1 and TRBJ1-1; D call uncertain. Germline assignment: CDR1 DFQATT and CDR2 SNEGSKA (reference sequence). The CDR3 runs 11 residues.

The count of this clonotype is one. Given a much more abundant clone one base away, this may be a read error. This chain connects TRBV4-2 to TRBJ1-6; D is uncertain. CDR1 and CDR2 (germline): LGHNA, YNFKEQ. This CDR3 has 17 amino acids. Trimming pared 1 base from V and 5 bases from J, leaving 15 bases between. The CDR3 DNA sequence: TGTGCCAGCAGCCAAGTTAGGAGGGAGCACAATAATTCACCCCTCCACTTT. It is translated as CASSQVRREHNNSPLHF.

The sample holds a few counts of this clonotype. J is TRBJ2-2 and V is TRBV28; a weak D match, TRBD2 (5 bases). Deletions cut 6 bases from V and 4 bases from J, with 9 bases between. The CDR3 loop spans 13 amino acids. In germline, CDR1 is MDHEN, CDR2 SYDVKM. DNA of the CDR3: TGTGCCAGCAGACCAGGAGGCACCGGGGAGCTGTTTTTT. Amino acids: CASRPGGTGELFF.

This clonotype was counted between two and nine times. This chain uses TRBV20-1 with TRBJ2-3; TRBD2 agrees at 12 bases. This CDR3 has 17 amino acids. V dropped 6 bases and J dropped 2; count of bases not matched to a gene: 12. CDR1 and CDR2 (germline): DFQATT, SNEGSKA (reference sequence). CDR3 sequence (DNA): TGCAGTGCCTCGGCGCCTGGACTAGCGGGACCCACAGATACGCAGTATTTT. Its translation is CSASAPGLAGPTDTQYF.

This clonotype occurred many times. The chain joins TRBV2 to TRBJ2-1; D unresolved. Germline-derived CDR1 and CDR2 are SNHLY and FYNNEI. V lost 4 bases to trimming and J lost 8 bases, with 3 bases between them. CDR3 length equals 10 residues. CDR3 bases: TGTGCCAGCAGTGTGTATGAGCAGTTCTTC. Amino acids: CASSVYEQFF.

This clonotype was found many times. The rearrangement joins TRBV11-2 to TRBJ2-5; TRBD1 or TRBD2 may be the D gene (5 bases each). The CDR3 sequence is 15 residues long. Trimming stripped 3 bases from V and 0 bases from J, with 11 bases between. CDR1 is SGHAT and CDR2 is FQNNGV in the germline V gene. This chain's CDR3 is CASSFGTSHQETQYF. In DNA form, the CDR3 reads TGTGCCAGCAGCTTTGGGACGTCCCACCAAGAGACCCAGTACTTC.

There are a few counts of this clonotype. The rearrangement links TRBV5-1 to TRBJ2-6; D remains ambiguous. V lost 0 bases and J 0 bases, leaving 7 bases between the germline ends. Germline lookup yields CDR1 SGHRS and CDR2 YFSETQ. This CDR3 has 16 residues. CDR3 nucleotide sequence: TGCGCCAGCAGCTTGGCAGCTTTCTCTGGGGCCAACGTCCTGACTTTC. Translated: CASSLAAFSGANVLTF.

The sample holds many counts of this clonotype. The V gene is TRBV20-1, the J gene TRBJ2-1, with TRBD2 matching over 11 bases. The CDR3 has 14 amino acids. Germline assignment: CDR1 DFQATT and CDR2 SNEGSKA (reference sequence). With V trimmed by 6 bases and J by 9 bases, 10 bases remained unmatched. Written as DNA, the CDR3 is TGCAGTGCCACCGGGACTAGCGGTTTGAGTGAGCAGTTCTTC. Translation: CSATGTSGLSEQFF.

This clonotype was recorded at least ten times. The chain couples TRBV6-1 to TRBJ2-7; TRBD2 might be the D (6 bases). Trimming left V 5 bases short and J 3 bases short, with 14 bases between. CDR1 and CDR2 (germline): MNHNS, SASEGT. The CDR3 has 14 residues. The DNA of the CDR3 is TGTGCCAGCAGTCCCATCCGGGAGAGCTACGAGCAGTACTTC. It specifies CASSPIRESYEQYF.

The genes are TRBV20-1 and TRBJ2-1, with 8 bases fitting TRBD2. CDR1 is DFQATT and CDR2 is SNEGSKA in the germline V gene (reference sequence). The CDR3 length is 16 residues. J was trimmed by 0 bases and V by 2 bases; bases with no gene match: 6. For the CDR3, the DNA is TGCAGTGCTAGACGGCGGGGGGCCTACTCCTACAATGAGCAGTTCTTC. Protein product: CSARRRGAYSYNEQFF.

This chain joins TRBV18 and TRBJ1-1; D gene unclear. Germline loops: CDR1 KGHSH, CDR2 LQKENI. V was shortened by 4 bases and J by 0 bases, with 12 bases between the two germline ends. CDR3 length equals 15 residues. The CDR3 is CASSLYRDMNTEAFF. DNA of the CDR3: TGTGCCAGCTCACTCTACAGAGATATGAACACTGAAGCTTTCTTT. Variable domain in full (rest from reference TRBV18 and TRBJ1-1): NAGVMQNPRHLVRRRGQEARLRCSPMKGHSHVYWYRQLPEEGLKFMVYLQKENIIDESGMPKERFSAEFPKEGPSILRIQQVVRGDSAAYFCASSLYRDMNTEAFFGQGTRLTVV.

This clonotype showed up many times. V and J are TRBV4-1 and TRBJ2-3; D unresolved. The germline CDR1 and CDR2 sequences are MGHRA and YSYEKL. V shed 0 bases and J shed 2 bases, with 12 bases lying between them. The CDR3 is 16 residues long. In DNA, the CDR3 is TGCGCCAGCAGCCAAGAAGCTGGCCCCAACACAGATACGCAGTATTTT. This codes for CASSQEAGPNTDTQYF.